Listed here are 10 T cell receptor beta chains from one sample, sequenced in a study of T cell responses to AZD1222 COVID-19 vaccine. Measured with immunoSEQ multiplex PCR; TCRdb has only the in-frame clones, and not every one. The profile shows approximately 170,000 clones, 80% to 95% of them singletons. The sequences come from peripheral blood, collected on day 0 of AZD1222 vaccination. These TCRs come from an adult in good health.

The gene calls are TRBV5-1 and TRBJ2-7; 8 bases agree with TRBD1. Trimming took 1 base from V and 6 from J; bases not matched to a gene: 9. The CDR3 is 15 residues long. Germline assignment: CDR1 SGHRS and CDR2 YFSETQ. This CDR3 reads CASSLTTGVMSEQYF. CDR3 bases: TGCGCCAGCAGCTTGACGACAGGGGTAATGAGCGAGCAGTACTTC.

V is TRBV30 and J is TRBJ1-3; D is undetermined. Looked up from germline, CDR1 is GTSNPN and CDR2 is SVGIG (reference sequence). The V and J ends lost 3 bases and 8 bases respectively, with 20 bases between them. This CDR3 contains 15 residues. The DNA of the CDR3 is TGTGCCTGGAGGCCCCCCGGGCCCTGGATAGACACCATATATTTT. The encoded protein is CAWRPPGPWIDTIYF.

The rearrangement links TRBV2 to TRBJ2-2, with D possibly matching TRBD1 (7 bases). Trimming left V 2 bases short and J 4 bases short, with 29 bases between. The CDR3 loop spans 21 amino acids. In germline, CDR1 is SNHLY, CDR2 FYNNEI. The DNA of the CDR3 is TGTGCCAGCAGTGAACCCCCGGTACGCCTAACAGGTCAGGGGGGCACCGGGGAGCTGTTTTTT. It encodes CASSEPPVRLTGQGGTGELFF.

The rearrangement joins TRBV29-1 to TRBJ2-5; D is uncertain. Trimming took 2 bases from V and 7 from J, leaving 8 bases between them. CDR3 length: 11 residues. CDR1 is SQVTM, CDR2 ANQGSEA, per germline. CDR3 bases: TGCAGCGTTGAATTGCTTGGGACCCAGTACTTC. Amino acids: CSVELLGTQYF.

The CDR3 loop reads CAWSVARNYGYTF. CDR3 in DNA: TGTGCCTGGAGTGTAGCTAGAAACTATGGCTACACCTTC. The chain uses TRBV30 and TRBJ1-2; D is uncertain. The germline V gene encodes CDR1 GTSNPN and CDR2 SVGIG (reference sequence). Between the trimmed V and J ends, which lost 0 bases and 2 bases, there was a span of 7 bases. The CDR3 spans 13 residues. Complete variable domain (other parts from reference TRBV30 and TRBJ1-2): SQTIHQWPATLVQPVGSPLSLECTVEGTSNPNLYWYRQAAGRGLQLLFYSVGIGQISSEVPQNLSASRPQDRQFILSSKKLLLSDSGFYLCAWSVARNYGYTFGSGTRLTVV.

V usage is TRBV3-1 (or the pseudogene TRBV3-2) and J usage is TRBJ1-1, with D possibly TRBD1 on 5 matching bases. The V end lost 1 base, the J end lost 1 base, and 10 bases lay between the germline ends. This CDR3 spans 15 amino acids. The germline gives CDR1 LGHDT, CDR2 YNNKEL (reference sequence). CDR3 sequence (DNA): TGTGCCAGCAGCCAAGGCCCCGGGGGGAACACTGAAGCTTTCTTT. This sequence encodes CASSQGPGGNTEAFF.

The J gene is TRBJ2-7, the V gene TRBV5-6; no reliable D call. CDR1 SGHDT and CDR2 YYEEEE come from the germline V gene. Trimming removed 4 bases from V and 0 bases from J, with 8 bases in between. The CDR3 consists of 13 residues. The CDR3 sequence: CASSPYYSYEQYF. The CDR3 DNA sequence: TGTGCCAGCAGCCCGTATTACTCCTACGAGCAGTACTTC.

The rearrangement links TRBV19 to TRBJ2-3, with D maybe TRBD1 (5 bases). Germline V gene sequence: CDR1 LNHDA, CDR2 SQIVND (reference sequence). The V end was cut by 4 bases, the J end by 5 bases, with 10 bases between. The CDR3 consists of 13 residues. The CDR3 coding sequence is TGTGCCAGTAGTAAGGGCAGGGTAGATACGCAGTATTTT. It codes for CASSKGRVDTQYF. Based on the CDR3 plus reference TRBV19 and TRBJ2-3, the full variable domain is DGGITQSPKYLFRKEGQNVTLSCEQNLNHDAMYWYRQDPGQGLRLIYYSQIVNDFQKGDIAEGYSVSREKKESFPLTVTSAQKNPTAFYLCASSKGRVDTQYFGPGTRLTVL.

This chain uses TRBV18 with TRBJ1-3; 9 nucleotides match TRBD1. Unmatched junction bases numbered 13, after V lost 6 bases and J lost 4 bases. From germline, CDR1 is KGHSH and CDR2 LQKENI. CDR3 length: 17 amino acids. The CDR3 reads CASSQTEQGAFGNTIYF. The CDR3 DNA reads TGTGCCAGCTCGCAGACAGAACAGGGGGCCTTCGGAAACACCATATATTTT. The full variable domain, rest sourced from reference TRBV18 and TRBJ1-3, is NAGVMQNPRHLVRRRGQEARLRCSPMKGHSHVYWYRQLPEEGLKFMVYLQKENIIDESGMPKERFSAEFPKEGPSILRIQQVVRGDSAAYFCASSQTEQGAFGNTIYFGEGSWLTVV.

This clone was found a few times. DNA for the CDR3: TGCGCCAGCAGCCAAGACAGACTAGCCCTCTATGAGCAGTTCTTC. It is translated as CASSQDRLALYEQFF. The chain employs TRBV4-1 and TRBJ2-1, with TRBD2 identical over 7 bases. After removal of 0 bases from V and 8 bases from J, the junction contained 7 bases not matched to a gene. The germline CDR1 and CDR2 sequences are MGHRA and YSYEKL. This CDR3 contains 15 residues.